This is a list of T cell receptor beta chains from one sample in a study of cytomegalovirus exposure and HLA in healthy donors. The repertoire was sequenced with immunoSEQ multiplex PCR; TCRdb's copy has only in-frame clones and lacks some. The sample contains around 190,000 clones, around 73% of which appear only once. Sequences were obtained from PBMCs. These receptors all stem from a man aged 60 to 75 in good health and CMV-seronegative. CDR3s include the opening cysteine and the closing phenylalanine or tryptophan. A D gene is named only where the DNA matches it firmly. Clone size appears in some rows only: once, few, many, or a class for an expanded clone.

V,J,D,size,CDR3,DNA
TRBV27,TRBJ1-5,TRBD1,once,CASSLGQGDQPQHF,TGTGCCAGCAGTTTGGGACAGGGCGATCAGCCCCAGCATTTT
TRBV4-2,TRBJ2-3,TRBD2,NA,CASSPRRGAGGLNTQYF,TGTGCCAGCAGCCCGCGTAGGGGAGCGGGGGGTCTCAATACGCAGTATTTT
TRBV29-1,TRBJ1-2,NA,NA,CSVAVAASRGYTF,TGCAGCGTTGCGGTGGCAGCGTCTAGGGGCTACACCTTC
TRBV30,TRBJ2-5,NA,NA,CAWTGEETQYF,TGTGCCTGGACCGGGGAGGAGACCCAGTACTTC
TRBV2,TRBJ2-7,NA,NA,CASSEQGYEQYF,TGTGCCAGCAGTGAACAGGGGTACGAGCAGTACTTC
TRBV25-1,TRBJ2-1,TRBD2,NA,CASLGTSGGPWGNEQFF,TGTGCCAGCCTCGGGACTAGCGGGGGCCCTTGGGGGAATGAGCAGTTCTTC
TRBV19,TRBJ1-5,TRBD1,NA,CASSGTALNQPQHF,TGTGCCAGTAGCGGGACAGCCCTCAATCAGCCCCAGCATTTT
TRBV6-1,TRBJ1-1,NA,few,CASSDARGSLLRMNTEAFF,TGTGCCAGCAGTGATGCGCGGGGCAGCCTCCTACGGATGAACACTGAAGCTTTCTTT
TRBV15,TRBJ1-5,TRBD1,NA,CATARDSPSAQHF,TGTGCCACCGCCCGGGACAGCCCTTCAGCCCAGCATTTT
TRBV5-1,TRBJ2-5,TRBD1,NA,CASSPGTGGEETQYF,TGCGCCAGCAGCCCTGGGACAGGGGGTGAAGAGACCCAGTACTTC
TRBV29-1,TRBJ1-1,NA,NA,CSVVGERGEAFF,TGCAGCGTTGTGGGGGAGCGGGGAGAAGCTTTCTTT
TRBV19,TRBJ1-6,NA,NA,CASSIPRDINRSYNSPLHF,TGTGCCAGTAGTATACCCCGGGACATCAACCGCTCCTATAATTCACCCCTCCACTTT
TRBV6-5,TRBJ1-1,NA,NA,CASSRFGGDGAFF,TGTGCCAGCAGCCGCTTTGGGGGGGATGGGGCTTTCTTT